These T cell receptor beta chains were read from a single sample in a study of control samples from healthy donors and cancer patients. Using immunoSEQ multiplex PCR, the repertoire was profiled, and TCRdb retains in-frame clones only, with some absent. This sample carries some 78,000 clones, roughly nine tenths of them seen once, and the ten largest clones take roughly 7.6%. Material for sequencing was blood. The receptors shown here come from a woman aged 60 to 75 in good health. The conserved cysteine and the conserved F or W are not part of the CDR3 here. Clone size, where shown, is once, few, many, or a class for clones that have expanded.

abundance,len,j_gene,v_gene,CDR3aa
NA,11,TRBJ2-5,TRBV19,ASSVGFGETQY
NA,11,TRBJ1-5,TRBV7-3,ASSFTGGHPQH
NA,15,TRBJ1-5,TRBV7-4,ASRDEEGPTSNQPQH
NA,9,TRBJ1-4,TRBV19,ASSKEGVLF
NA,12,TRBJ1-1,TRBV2,ASSEALLGTGWP
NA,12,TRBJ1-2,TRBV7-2,ASSLGLANYGYT
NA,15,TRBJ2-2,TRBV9,ASSPRLAGGRTGELF
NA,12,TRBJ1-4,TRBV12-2,ASRFDVTNEKLF
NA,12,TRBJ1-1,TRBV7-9,ASSFGQGKTEAF
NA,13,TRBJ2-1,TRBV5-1,ASSLGHGNYNEQF
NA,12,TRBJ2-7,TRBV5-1,ASSLDTSSYEQY
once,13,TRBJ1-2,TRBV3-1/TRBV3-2,ASSQLRAGAGGYT
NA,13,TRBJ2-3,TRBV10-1,ASQMIVIRWHTQY
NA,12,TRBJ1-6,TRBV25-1,ASSIRGRDSPLH
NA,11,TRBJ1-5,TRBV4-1,ASSQDPRQPQH
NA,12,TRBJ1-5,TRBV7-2,ASSPTQDPQPQH
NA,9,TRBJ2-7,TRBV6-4,ASSDRDEQY
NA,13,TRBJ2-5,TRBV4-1,ASSQVTGVGETQY
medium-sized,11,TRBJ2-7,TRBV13,ASSPKDSYEQY
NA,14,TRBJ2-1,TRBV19,ASSISGRGSYNEQF
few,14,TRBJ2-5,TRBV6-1,ASSELWTGEVETQY
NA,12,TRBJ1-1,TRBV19,ASHTTGLNTEAF
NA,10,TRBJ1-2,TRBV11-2,ASSPRDYGYT